Sequencing of this TCR beta chain was carried out in a study of T cell responses to AZD1222 COVID-19 vaccine. Findings of the study overall: Donor demographics were predominantly white British with a female majority; clonal diversity may be underestimated. Regions 160-218 and 743-854 dominated among vaccine-associated CD4 TCRs spanning spike.

The CDR3 covers 13 residues. V gave up 1 base and J gave up 8 bases, with 14 bases separating them. CDR1 GTSNPN and CDR2 SVGIG come from the germline V gene (reference sequence). Comment on this clone: Its antigen is as yet unknown.

Assay: immunoSEQ multiplex PCR; the TCRdb copy retains only in-frame clones and omits some. The sample has about 110,000 clones, 92% seen once. Sequences were derived from peripheral blood, sampled on day 0 of AZD1222 vaccination. The source of this sequence is an adult in good health. The chain recombines TRBV30 with TRBJ1-2; D possibly corresponds to TRBD1 (6 bases). The CDR3 sequence: CAWSANRVDGYTF. Written as DNA, the CDR3 is TGTGCCTGGAGTGCCAACAGGGTAGACGGCTACACCTTC.